These 15 T cell receptor beta chains were all obtained from the same sample, sequenced in a study of tumor and adjacent non-tumor tissue in lung cancer. The template was RNA from unsorted bulk tissue. Distant lung tissue was collected more than 3 cm away from the tumor edge. Three rounds of nested PCR, following a modified ARM-PCR protocol, produced the TCRbeta library. TCRdb re-called the multiplex PCR reads through MiXCR, storing one row per CDR3 protein. The sample gives some 95,000 distinct CDR3 sequences, approximately 80% of which show up once; roughly 29% is in the top ten. Sequenced: distant non-tumor lung tissue. These receptors were taken from a man in his fifties or sixties with small cell lung cancer.

This clonotype was seen just once. Since a much larger clone is just one base distant, this may be a read error. The rearrangement uses TRBV20-1 and TRBJ2-3; D is possibly TRBD2 (6 bases). Germline V gives CDR1 DFQATT, CDR2 SNEGSKA (reference sequence). The CDR3 consists of 14 residues. The DNA for the CDR3 is TGCAGTGCCAGAAGGGGCGGGACGTCAGATACGCACTATTTT. This translates into CSARRGGTSDTHYF.

Points on this clonotype: Sequence at one end of the junction differs from germline and may be a read error. CDR3 region: CVSEILGAPMEQYF. The CDR3 DNA is TGTGTCAGCGAGATACTGGGAGCCCCTATGGAGCAGTACTTC. The rearrangement joins TRBV6-2 or TRBV6-3 to TRBJ2-7; TRBD2 is a possible D gene (5 bases). In germline, CDR1 is MNHEY, CDR2 SVGEGT. This CDR3 is built from 14 residues.

V gene TRBV11-3 combines with J gene TRBJ2-3, with D perhaps matching TRBD2 (5 bases). CDR1 is SGHNT and CDR2 is YENEEA in the germline V gene. The CDR3 totals 17 residues. V gave up 6 bases and J gave up 12 bases, with 31 bases separating them. The CDR3 DNA sequence: TGTGCCAGCAGTGGAACAGAGAGCGGTTCCCCCACAGATAATCAGTATTTT. Its translation: CASSGTESGSPTDNQYF.

For this clonotype: Sequence at one end of the junction differs from germline and may be a read error. The chain couples TRBV30 to TRBJ1-3; D is unresolved. The CDR3 is 16 amino acids. Germline CDR1 and CDR2: GTSNPN and SVGIG (reference sequence). The CDR3 sequence: CAWSMGSVSSGSTIYF. The CDR3 DNA is TGTGCCTGGAGTATGGGCAGCGTCTCCTCTGGAAGCACCATATATTTT.

This clonotype has ten or more counts. The chain's CDR3 is CASSLASVYNEQFF. In DNA form, the CDR3 reads TGCGCCAGCAGCTTGGCTTCCGTGTACAATGAGCAGTTCTTC. The genes are TRBV5-1 and TRBJ2-1; no clear D gene. V shed 0 bases and J shed 4 bases, with 8 bases lying between them. CDR1 and CDR2 from the germline V gene are SGHRS and YFSETQ. The CDR3 runs to 14 residues.

A remark on this clonotype: A read error may produce the germline difference seen at one junction end. This chain joins TRBV11-3 and TRBJ2-3, with D unresolved. The CDR3 contains 12 residues. Germline V gene data show CDR1 as SGHNT and CDR2 as YENEEA. CDR3 amino acids: CVSSTPTDTQYF. The DNA of the CDR3 is TGTGTCAGCAGCACACCCACAGATACGCAGTATTTT.

Points on this clonotype: Germline and junction disagree at one end, which may indicate a read error. The chain carries TRBV12-3 or TRBV12-4 and TRBJ2-3, with D perhaps matching TRBD2 (6 bases). The CDR3 has 19 residues. CDR3 coding DNA: TGTGCCAGCAGTTTGAAGCGGACTATCGGGAGTGCGGCATCAGATACGCGGTATTTT. This translates into CASSLKRTIGSAASDTRYF.

This clonotype came up many times. CDR3: CASSSGLAGGYGRYEQYF. CDR3 nucleotide sequence: TGTGCCAGCAGTTCGGGACTAGCGGGAGGATATGGACGCTACGAGCAGTACTTC. The rearrangement links TRBV28 to TRBJ2-7; 15 bases fit TRBD2. The CDR3 length is 18 residues. Germline CDR1 reads MDHEN; CDR2 reads SYDVKM. Trimming removed 4 bases from V and 3 bases from J; junction bases left unmatched: 10.

The chain is built from TRBV20-1 and TRBJ2-5; 7 bases are shared with TRBD1. V lost 3 bases and J lost 4; bases outside the gene matches: 2. The germline CDR1 and CDR2 sequences are DFQATT and SNEGSKA (reference sequence). This CDR3 comprises 12 residues. CDR3 nucleotides: TGCAGTGCTAGTGGGACAGTAGAGACCCAGTACTTC. Its protein product is CSASGTVETQYF.

Note on this clonotype: The CDR3 ends on some other residue instead of the conserved phenylalanine or tryptophan, so this is likely a read error. The chain couples TRBV10-2 to TRBJ2-1; 7 nucleotides agree with TRBD2. CDR3 length equals 14 residues. Germline CDR1 reads WSHSY; CDR2 reads SAAADI. V shed 3 bases, J shed 9 bases, and the junction held 8 bases outside the gene matches. CDR3 bases: TGCGCCAGCAGTGAAAGTGGGAGGGCATCTGAGCAGTTCATC. Its protein is CASSESGRASEQFI.

Concerning this clonotype itself: The missing conserved phenylalanine or tryptophan at the end of this CDR3 makes a read error likely. This sequence joins TRBV4-2 and TRBJ2-5; 11 bases map to TRBD2. This CDR3 region has 15 residues. Germline-derived CDR1 and CDR2 are LGHNA and YNFKEQ. The CDR3 sequence is CASSLGTSGQEIQYL. CDR3 sequence (DNA): TGTGCCAGCAGCCTAGGGACTAGCGGACAAGAGATCCAGTACTTG.

This clonotype was seen a single time. A clone one base away is much larger, so this may be a read error. The V and J genes are TRBV7-8 and TRBJ2-5; D may match TRBD1 or TRBD2 (7 bases each). CDR1 is SGHVS, CDR2 FQNEAQ, per germline. Trimming pared 4 bases from V and 0 bases from J, leaving 18 bases between. This CDR3 contains 17 residues. The CDR3 here is CASSSQGGDLYQETQYF. In DNA, the CDR3 is TGTGCCAGCAGCTCCCAGGGGGGGGACTTGTACCAAGAGACCCAGTACTTC.

As for this clonotype: Sequence at one end of the junction differs from germline and may be a read error. V usage is TRBV7-3 and J usage is TRBJ2-2; 8 bases agree with TRBD2. CDR1 and CDR2 (germline): SGHTA, FQGTGA. CDR3 length equals 15 residues. The CDR3 DNA reads TGTGCCAGCAGCCGACTAGCGCATGAGACCGGGGAGCTGTTCTTT. It is translated as CASSRLAHETGELFF.

On this clonotype: An end of the junction differs from the germline gene, which may be a read error. The chain recombines TRBV12-3 or TRBV12-4 with TRBJ2-1; 9 bases align to TRBD2. The CDR3 runs 14 residues. The CDR3 DNA reads as TGTACCAGCAGTTTGCTAGCGGGAAACGTTGAAGAGTTCTTC. This translates into CTSSLLAGNVEEFF.

In its sample, this clonotype was seen many times. This chain joins TRBV5-8 and TRBJ2-6; no clear D gene. V was cut by 4 bases and J by 0 bases, with 8 bases left in between. This CDR3 is 15 amino acids long. Germline CDR1 reads SGHTS; CDR2 reads YDEGEE. CDR3 sequence (DNA): TGTGCCAGCAGCGGGTTATTCTCTGGGGCCAACGTCCTGACTTTC. This sequence encodes CASSGLFSGANVLTF. The whole variable domain, remainder taken from reference TRBV5-8 and TRBJ2-6, is EAGVTQSPTHLIKTRGQQATLRCSPISGHTSVYWYQQALGLGLQFLLWYDEGEERNRGNFPPRFSGRQFPNYSSELNVNALELEDSALYLCASSGLFSGANVLTFGAGSRLTVL.